This TCR beta chain was sequenced during a study of blood T cells in healthy people across ages. CDR3 length: 12 amino acids. The germline gives CDR1 SQVTM, CDR2 ANQGSEA. The V gene lost 8 bases and the J gene lost 8 bases, with 15 bases spanning the gap. General study results and limits: Naive T cell percentage and TCR beta diversity correlated strongly. Diversity was higher, and naive CD4+ cells more numerous, in long-lived donors than in aged donors.

About this clonotype itself: Its specificity is unknown.

A second roughly 6 to 11 cycle PCR used barcoded and J-beta primers. TCRdb reanalysed the 5' RACE reads using MiXCR and keeps one entry per CDR3 protein. Of hundreds of thousands of distinct CDR3 sequences listed, roughly 48% are singletons. Investigators took about 9.4 milliliters of peripheral blood from every donor. The authors extracted at least 5 micrograms of total RNA per sample. The chain joins TRBV29-1 to TRBJ1-4, with a weak D call TRBD1 (6 bases). The sample consisted of blood. The clonotype comes from a man aged 80 or over in good health. The CDR3 loop is CSISQGSEKLFF. The CDR3 DNA follows: TGCAGCATATCACAGGGAAGCGAAAAACTGTTTTTT.